This T cell receptor (beta chain) is drawn from a study of shared clonotypes between healthy human individuals. Study-level information: The donor pool was made up of two women and three men aged 18 to 49.

Genomic DNA for unsorted samples was obtained from 97 million or so PBMCs. Findings and caveats of the study: Sequencing depth was expected to affect clonotype sharing among donors.

The protocol was immunoSEQ multiplex PCR, while the TCRdb copy is restricted to in-frame clones and leaves out a portion. The table includes about half a million clones, about 72% detected once. Remarks on this clone: Its antigen is not known.

In germline, CDR1 is SGHTS, CDR2 YDEGEE. Trimming removed 2 bases from V and 1 base from J, with 16 bases in between. The CDR3 extends over 18 amino acids. The sequenced material came from PBMCs. This clonotype was sampled from a woman aged 40 to 55 in good health. Some clones in this sample may be carry-over from other donors' samples. The V and J genes are TRBV5-8 and TRBJ2-6, with D possibly TRBD1 on 5 matching bases. CDR3 loop: CASSFARQSRSGANVLTF. The CDR3, as DNA: TGTGCCAGCAGCTTTGCCCGACAGAGCCGGTCTGGGGCCAACGTCCTGACTTTC.